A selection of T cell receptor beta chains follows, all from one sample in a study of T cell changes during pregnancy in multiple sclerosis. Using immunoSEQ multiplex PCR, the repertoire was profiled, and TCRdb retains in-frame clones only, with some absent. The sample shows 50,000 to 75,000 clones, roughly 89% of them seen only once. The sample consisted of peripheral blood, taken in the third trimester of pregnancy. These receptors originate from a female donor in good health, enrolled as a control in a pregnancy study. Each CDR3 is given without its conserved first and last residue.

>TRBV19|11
ASSWQAAGPQH
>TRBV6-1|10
ASSHRGYEQY
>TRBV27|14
ASRQPGTSEYNEQF
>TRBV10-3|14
AISELAGTNTGELF
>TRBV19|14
ASSRVGTTIPYGYT
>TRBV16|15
ASSPKVRDRTSYEQY
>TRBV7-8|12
ASSLGVVGTSAF
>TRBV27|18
ASSSGFRIGSPPLNSPLH
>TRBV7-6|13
ASSGLAGGLPEQF
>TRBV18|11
ASSQGQPYGYT
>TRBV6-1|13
ASSEFERVQQPQH
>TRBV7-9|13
ASLPGQGRAEKLF
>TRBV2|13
ASSARTTSVTEAF
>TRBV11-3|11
ASSWGLNYEQY
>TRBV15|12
ATSGTQGGYEQY
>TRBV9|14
ASSAGLRDRGGEQY
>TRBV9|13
ASSVGDRSTDTQY
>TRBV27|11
ASSLARTYGYT
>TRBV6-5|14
ASSYRMTSGKETQY
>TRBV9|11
ASSVETSGMQY
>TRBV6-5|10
ASSEQDYGYT
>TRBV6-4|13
ASRPHSSMNTEAF
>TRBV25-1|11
ASSRSSTDTQY
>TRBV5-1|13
ASSSYRGLGDEQF
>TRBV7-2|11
ASSLIRERGYT
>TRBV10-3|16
AISESTSGGAYTGELF
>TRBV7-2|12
ASSLGLAPGEQY
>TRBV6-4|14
ASSDSRTSNTDTQY
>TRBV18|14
ASSPPVGGRWTEAF
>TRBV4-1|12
ASSRQGFNSPLH
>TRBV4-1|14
ASSQGLTGVENIQY
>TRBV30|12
ASSRTVSTDTQY
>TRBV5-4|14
ASRSPSGGNEETQY
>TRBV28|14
ASSSAERDRNQPQH
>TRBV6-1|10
ASSEVRYGYT
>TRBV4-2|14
ASSQDASGGADTQY
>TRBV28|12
ASNNPQGYYGYT
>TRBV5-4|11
ASSPTGGQGYT
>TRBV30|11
AWGQGAGQPQH